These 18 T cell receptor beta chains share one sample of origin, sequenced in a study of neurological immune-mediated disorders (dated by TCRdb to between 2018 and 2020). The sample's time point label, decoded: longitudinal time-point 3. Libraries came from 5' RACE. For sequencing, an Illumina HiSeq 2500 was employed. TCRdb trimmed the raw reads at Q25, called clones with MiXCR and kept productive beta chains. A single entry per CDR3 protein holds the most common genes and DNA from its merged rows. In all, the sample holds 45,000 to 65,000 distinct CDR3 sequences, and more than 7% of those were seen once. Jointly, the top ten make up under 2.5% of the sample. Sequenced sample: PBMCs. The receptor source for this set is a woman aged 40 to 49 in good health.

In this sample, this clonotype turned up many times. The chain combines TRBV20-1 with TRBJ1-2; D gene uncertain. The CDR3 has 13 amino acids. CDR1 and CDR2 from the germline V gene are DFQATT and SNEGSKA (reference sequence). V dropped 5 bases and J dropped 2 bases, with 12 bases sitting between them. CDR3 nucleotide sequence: TGCAGTGCTGAACGCGGACTAAACTATGGCTACACCTTC. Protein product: CSAERGLNYGYTF.

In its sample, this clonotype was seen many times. This CDR3 reads CASSPHRGGGTGELFF. For the CDR3, the DNA is TGTGCCAGCAGCCCCCATCGGGGCGGAGGCACCGGGGAGCTGTTTTTT. This chain links TRBV7-3 with TRBJ2-2, with D possibly being TRBD1 or TRBD2 (5 bases each). V gave up 5 bases and J gave up 4 bases, with 17 bases separating them. Germline V gene data show CDR1 as SGHTA and CDR2 as FQGTGA. CDR3 size: 16 residues.

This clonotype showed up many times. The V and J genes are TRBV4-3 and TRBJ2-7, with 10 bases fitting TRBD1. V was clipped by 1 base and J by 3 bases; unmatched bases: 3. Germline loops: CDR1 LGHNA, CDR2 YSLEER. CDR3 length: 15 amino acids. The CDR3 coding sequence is TGCGCCAGCAGCCAAGTCGGGACAGGGGTCTACGAGCAGTACTTC. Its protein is CASSQVGTGVYEQYF.

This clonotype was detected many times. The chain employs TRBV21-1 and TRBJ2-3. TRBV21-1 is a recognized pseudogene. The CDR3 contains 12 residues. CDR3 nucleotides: TGTGCCAGCAGCGACGTCACAGATACGCAGTATTTT. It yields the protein CASSDVTDTQYF.

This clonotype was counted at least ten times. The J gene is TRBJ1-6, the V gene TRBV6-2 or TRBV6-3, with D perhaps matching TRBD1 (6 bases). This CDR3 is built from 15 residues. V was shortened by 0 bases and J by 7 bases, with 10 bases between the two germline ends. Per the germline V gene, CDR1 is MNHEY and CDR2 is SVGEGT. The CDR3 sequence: CASSYSVRGNSPLHF. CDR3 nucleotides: TGTGCCAGCAGTTACTCGGTCAGGGGCAATTCACCCCTCCACTTT.

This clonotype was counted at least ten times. The chain's CDR3 is CSGYRDPYEQYF. CDR3 sequence (DNA): TGCAGCGGATACAGGGACCCCTACGAGCAGTACTTC. V is TRBV29-1 and J is TRBJ2-7, with D tentatively TRBD1 (6 bases). The germline CDR1 and CDR2 sequences are SQVTM and ANQGSEA. Deletions cut 7 bases from V and 2 bases from J, with 12 bases between. The CDR3 has 12 residues.

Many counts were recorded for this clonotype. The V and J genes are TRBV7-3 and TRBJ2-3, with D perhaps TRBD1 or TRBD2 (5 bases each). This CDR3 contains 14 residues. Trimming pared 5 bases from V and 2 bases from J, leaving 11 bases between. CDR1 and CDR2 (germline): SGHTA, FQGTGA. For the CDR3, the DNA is TGTGCCAGCAGCCCAATGGGGACCACAGATACGCAGTATTTT. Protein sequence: CASSPMGTTDTQYF.

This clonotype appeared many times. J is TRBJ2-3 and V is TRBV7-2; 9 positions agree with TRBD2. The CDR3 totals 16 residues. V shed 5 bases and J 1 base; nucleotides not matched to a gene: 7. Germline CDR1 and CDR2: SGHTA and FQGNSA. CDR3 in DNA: TGTGCCAGCAGCCTCGGTAGCGGGAGACGCACAGATACGCAGTATTTT. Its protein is CASSLGSGRRTDTQYF.

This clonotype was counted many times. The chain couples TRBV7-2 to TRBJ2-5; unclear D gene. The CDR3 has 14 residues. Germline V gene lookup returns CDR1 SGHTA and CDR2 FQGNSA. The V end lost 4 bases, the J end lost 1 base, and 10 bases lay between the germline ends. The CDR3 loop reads CASSSRLSQETQYF. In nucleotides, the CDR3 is TGTGCCAGCAGCTCCAGACTTAGCCAAGAGACCCAGTACTTC. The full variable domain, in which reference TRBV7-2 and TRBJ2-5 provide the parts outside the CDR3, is GAGVSQSPSNKVTEKGKDVELRCDPISGHTALYWYRQSLGQGLEFLIYFQGNSAPDKSGLPSDRFSAERTGGSVSTLTIQRTQQEDSAVYLCASSSRLSQETQYFGPGTRLLVL.

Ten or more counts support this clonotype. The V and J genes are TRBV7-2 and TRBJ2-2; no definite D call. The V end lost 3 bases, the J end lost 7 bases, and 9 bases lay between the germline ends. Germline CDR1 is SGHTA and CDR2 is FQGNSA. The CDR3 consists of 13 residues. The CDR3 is CASSFVRSGELFF. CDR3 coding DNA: TGTGCCAGCAGCTTCGTCCGGAGCGGGGAGCTGTTTTTT.

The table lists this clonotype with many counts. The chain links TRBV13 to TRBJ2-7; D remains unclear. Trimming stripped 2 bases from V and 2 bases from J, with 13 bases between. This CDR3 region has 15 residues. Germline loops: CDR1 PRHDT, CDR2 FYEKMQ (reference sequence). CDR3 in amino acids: CASSLSNDKAYEQYF. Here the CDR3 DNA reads TGTGCCAGCAGCTTATCGAACGACAAGGCCTACGAGCAGTACTTC.

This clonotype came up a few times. The CDR3 protein is CASSVEVVLNEQFF. As DNA, the CDR3 is TGTGCCAGCAGCGTAGAGGTCGTCCTTAATGAGCAGTTCTTC. This sequence joins TRBV9 and TRBJ2-1; D is undetermined. Trimming cost V 0 bases and J 7 bases, with 11 bases left between them. Germline values: CDR1 SGDLS, CDR2 YYNGEE. CDR3 length equals 14 residues.

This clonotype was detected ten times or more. CDR3 sequence reads: CASSSWENTDTQYF. In nucleotides, the CDR3 is TGTGCCAGCAGCTCCTGGGAAAACACAGATACGCAGTATTTT. The V call is TRBV7-9, the J call TRBJ2-3; D uncertain. Per germline, CDR1 SEHNR and CDR2 FQNEAQ (reference sequence). The CDR3 has 14 amino acids. V gave up 4 bases and J gave up 2 bases, with 10 bases separating them. The full variable domain, with the rest looked up from reference TRBV7-9 and TRBJ2-3, is DTGVSQNPRHKITKRGQNVTFRCDPISEHNRLYWYRQTLGQGPEFLTYFQNEAQLEKSRLLSDRFSAERPKGSFSTLEIQRTEQGDSAMYLCASSSWENTDTQYFGPGTRLTVL.

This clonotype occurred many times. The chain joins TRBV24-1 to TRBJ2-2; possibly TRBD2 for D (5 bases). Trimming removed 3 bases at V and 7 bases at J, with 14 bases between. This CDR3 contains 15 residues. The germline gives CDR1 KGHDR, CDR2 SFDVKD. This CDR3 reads CATSDNGLADGELFF. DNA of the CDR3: TGTGCCACCAGTGATAATGGTCTAGCTGACGGGGAGCTGTTTTTT.

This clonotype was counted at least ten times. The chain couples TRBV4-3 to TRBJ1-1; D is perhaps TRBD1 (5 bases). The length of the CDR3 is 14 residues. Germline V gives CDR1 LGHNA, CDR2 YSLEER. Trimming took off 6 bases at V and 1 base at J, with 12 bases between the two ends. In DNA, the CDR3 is TGCGCCAGCAGGGAAGACAGCCCGAACACTGAAGCTTTCTTT. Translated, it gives CASREDSPNTEAFF.

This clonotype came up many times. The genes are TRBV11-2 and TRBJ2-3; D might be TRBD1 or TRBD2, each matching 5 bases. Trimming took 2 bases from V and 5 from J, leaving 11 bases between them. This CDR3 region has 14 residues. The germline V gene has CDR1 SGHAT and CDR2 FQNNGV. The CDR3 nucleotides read TGTGCCAGCAGCTTATTGGGGGAAGGAGATACGCAGTATTTT. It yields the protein CASSLLGEGDTQYF.

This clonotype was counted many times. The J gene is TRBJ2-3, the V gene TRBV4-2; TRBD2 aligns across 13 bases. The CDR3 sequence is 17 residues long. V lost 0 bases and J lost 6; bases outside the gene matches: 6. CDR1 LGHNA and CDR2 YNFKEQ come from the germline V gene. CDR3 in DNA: TGTGCCAGCAGCCAAGAGAGTGGGACTAGCGGGGAGGATACGCAGTATTTT. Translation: CASSQESGTSGEDTQYF.

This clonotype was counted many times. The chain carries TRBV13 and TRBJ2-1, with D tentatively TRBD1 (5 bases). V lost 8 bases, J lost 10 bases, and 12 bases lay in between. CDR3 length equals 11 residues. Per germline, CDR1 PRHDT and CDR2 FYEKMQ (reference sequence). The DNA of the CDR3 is TGTGCCAGCGCAGACTCAGGGGAGCAGTTCTTC. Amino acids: CASADSGEQFF. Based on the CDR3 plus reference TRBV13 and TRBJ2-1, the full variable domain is AAGVIQSPRHLIKEKRETATLKCYPIPRHDTVYWYQQGPGQDPQFLISFYEKMQSDKGSIPDRFSAQQFSDYHSELNMSSLELGDSALYFCASADSGEQFFGPGTRLTVL.